This T cell receptor (beta chain) was observed in a study of blood T cells in healthy people across ages. On the study more broadly: Per two T cells, about one barcoded beta molecule was captured through template switching.

General study points: Per-million-T-cell TCR beta diversity fell roughly linearly with age.

Russia was home to the donors, healthy Caucasian individuals aged roughly 6 to 90. There are many counts of this clonotype. The target antigen is unknown. A junction end diverges from the germline sequence, so it may reflect a read error. The germline V gene encodes CDR1 SGHTA and CDR2 FQGNSA. This CDR3 is built from 11 residues. A second PCR, run for roughly 7 to 12 cycles, used a sample-barcoded 5' primer plus a J-beta primer mix. TCRdb re-called the 5' RACE reads with MiXCR, one entry per CDR3 protein. The sample has about 580,000 distinct CDR3 sequences, more than 45% seen once; the top ten hold roughly 25%.

Sequenced sample: blood. The receptor was isolated from an elderly man in good health. V gene TRBV7-2 combines with J gene TRBJ2-3, with D unresolved. CDR3 coding DNA: TGCGCCAGCAGCTTGTTAGATACGCAGTATTTT. This translates into CASSLLDTQYF.